Shown below are 13 T cell receptor beta chains from a single sample sequenced in a study of graft-versus-host responses after intestinal transplantation. The method was immunoSEQ multiplex PCR; TCRdb's version includes in-frame clones alone and lacks a portion of them. The sample has around 50,000 clones; roughly 89% are singletons. This material consisted of PBMCs, taken 26 days after transplant. The origin of the receptors is a human patient who received an intestinal transplant, so some T cells may come from the graft donor.

This clone was observed once. V is TRBV7-9 and J is TRBJ2-3; tentative D call: TRBD1 (6 bases). The CDR3 is 12 amino acids. CDR1 SEHNR and CDR2 FQNEAQ come from the germline V gene (reference sequence). With 6 bases removed from V and 4 bases from J, the gap between germline ends came to 8 bases. The CDR3 reads CASRAGADTQYF. CDR3 bases: TGTGCCAGCAGGGCAGGGGCAGATACGCAGTATTTT.

This clone was detected only a few times. The chain has TRBV6-4 and TRBJ1-1; TRBD1 matches at 7 bases. Germline V lookup: CDR1 MRHNA, CDR2 SNTAGT. With 4 bases clipped from V and 3 bases from J, the junction kept 8 bases outside the gene matches. CDR3 size: 15 residues. The CDR3 coding sequence is TGTGCCAGCAGTGGCCAAGGGGGCTTGGACACTGAAGCTTTCTTT. It is translated as CASSGQGGLDTEAFF.

This clone was counted a single time. V usage is TRBV4-1 and J usage is TRBJ1-2; the D gene is possibly TRBD1 (6 bases). Germline loops: CDR1 MGHRA, CDR2 YSYEKL. V lost 0 bases and J lost 8, with 16 bases in between. The CDR3 is made up of 15 amino acids. The CDR3, as DNA: TGCGCCAGCAGCCAAGACGTGTCCGGGACATACGGCTACACCTTC. Protein sequence: CASSQDVSGTYGYTF.

The V gene is TRBV20-1, the J gene TRBJ2-2; D not certain. CDR3 length equals 10 residues. Trimming shortened V by 6 bases and J by 6 bases, and 5 bases separated the two germline ends. From germline, CDR1 is DFQATT and CDR2 SNEGSKA (reference sequence). CDR3 amino acids: CSALAGELFF. The CDR3 region has the DNA TGCAGTGCCTTAGCCGGGGAGCTGTTTTTT.

The chain joins TRBV4-1 to TRBJ1-2, with D perhaps TRBD1 (6 bases). V gave up 8 bases and J gave up 7 bases, with 17 bases separating them. This CDR3 has 13 residues. Germline V CDR1 and CDR2: MGHRA, YSYEKL. Here the CDR3 reads CASGSTGGGGYTF. CDR3 in DNA: TGCGCCAGCGGATCTACGGGGGGCGGTGGCTACACCTTC.

The CDR3 is CASSQAGTSGGVVDTQYF. In DNA form, the CDR3 reads TGCGCCAGCAGCCAAGCTGGGACTAGCGGGGGGGTGGTAGATACGCAGTATTTT. The chain has TRBV4-1 and TRBJ2-3, with TRBD2 matching over 16 bases. J was trimmed by 5 bases and V by 1 base; bases with no gene match: 6. Germline CDR1 MGHRA, CDR2 YSYEKL. The CDR3 is made up of 18 amino acids.

The chain combines TRBV2 with TRBJ1-6; weak D call: TRBD1 (6 bases). The CDR3 has 14 amino acids. V shed 10 bases and J shed 2 bases, with 12 bases lying between them. Germline loops: CDR1 SNHLY, CDR2 FYNNEI. The CDR3 loop reads CATQGRTYNSPLHF. CDR3 DNA: TGTGCCACCCAGGGGCGCACCTATAATTCACCCCTCCACTTT.

The chain has TRBV4-3 and TRBJ1-2; possibly TRBD1 for D (6 bases). V lost 4 bases to trimming and J lost 4 bases, with 22 bases between them. This CDR3 is built from 17 residues. Germline V gene sequence: CDR1 LGHNA, CDR2 YSLEER. CDR3 region: CASSPVGGATGGYGYTF. The CDR3 DNA follows: TGCGCCAGCAGCCCAGTAGGGGGGGCAACGGGAGGCTATGGCTACACCTTC.

The chain combines TRBV29-1 with TRBJ1-5; D is ambiguous. CDR3 size: 13 residues. Germline assignment: CDR1 SQVTM and CDR2 ANQGSEA. Trimming cost V 5 bases and J 7 bases, with 15 bases left between them. The CDR3 here is CSVREAESQPQHF. CDR3 DNA sequence: TGCAGCGTTCGAGAGGCAGAGAGCCAGCCCCAGCATTTT.

This chain joins TRBV5-4 and TRBJ2-4; weak D call: TRBD1 (7 bases). Germline V CDR1 and CDR2: SGHNT, YYREEE (reference sequence). The length of the CDR3 is 17 residues. Trimming stripped 4 bases from V and 1 base from J, with 18 bases between. The CDR3 region has the DNA TGTGCCAGCAGCCAACAGGCAGGGGGGATGGCCAAAAACATTCAGTACTTC. This encodes CASSQQAGGMAKNIQYF.

The chain uses TRBV7-8 and TRBJ1-2, with 10 bases identical to TRBD1. CDR1 is SGHVS, CDR2 FQNEAQ, per germline. The CDR3 loop spans 16 amino acids. The junction had 7 bases not matched to a gene; V was cut back by 0 bases and J by 6 bases. CDR3 sequence (DNA): TGTGCCAGCAGCTTAGCGGCGACAGGGGGCAATAATGGCTACACCTTC. This encodes CASSLAATGGNNGYTF. The full variable domain, in which reference TRBV7-8 and TRBJ1-2 provide the parts outside the CDR3, is GAGVSQSPRYKVAKRGQDVALRCDPISGHVSLFWYQQALGQGPEFLTYFQNEAQLDKSGLPSDRFFAERPEGSVSTLKIQRTQQEDSAVYLCASSLAATGGNNGYTFGSGTRLTVV.

The genes are TRBV15 and TRBJ1-2; 7 bases line up with TRBD1. CDR3 length: 19 amino acids. V trimming: 0 bases; J trimming: 3 bases; junction bases outside the gene matches: 16. In germline, CDR1 is LNHNV, CDR2 YYDKDF (reference sequence). The CDR3 loop is CATSRDTEGALDQDYGYTF. CDR3 DNA: TGTGCCACCAGCAGAGATACGGAGGGGGCGTTGGACCAGGACTATGGCTACACCTTC. Filled out from reference TRBV15 and TRBJ1-2, the complete variable domain reads DAMVIQNPRYQVTQFGKPVTLSCSQTLNHNVMYWYQQKSSQAPKLLFHYYDKDFNNEADTPDNFQSRRPNTSFCFLDIRSPGLGDTAMYLCATSRDTEGALDQDYGYTFGSGTRLTVV.

The chain is built from TRBV4-1 and TRBJ2-1; D is unresolved. The CDR3 is 17 residues long. The V end lost 3 bases, the J end lost 13 bases, and 28 bases lay between the germline ends. CDR1 and CDR2 from the germline V gene are MGHRA and YSYEKL. This CDR3 reads CASSHPKDASQTHSQFF. For the CDR3, the DNA is TGCGCCAGCAGCCACCCGAAAGACGCGTCACAGACCCACTCCCAGTTCTTC.